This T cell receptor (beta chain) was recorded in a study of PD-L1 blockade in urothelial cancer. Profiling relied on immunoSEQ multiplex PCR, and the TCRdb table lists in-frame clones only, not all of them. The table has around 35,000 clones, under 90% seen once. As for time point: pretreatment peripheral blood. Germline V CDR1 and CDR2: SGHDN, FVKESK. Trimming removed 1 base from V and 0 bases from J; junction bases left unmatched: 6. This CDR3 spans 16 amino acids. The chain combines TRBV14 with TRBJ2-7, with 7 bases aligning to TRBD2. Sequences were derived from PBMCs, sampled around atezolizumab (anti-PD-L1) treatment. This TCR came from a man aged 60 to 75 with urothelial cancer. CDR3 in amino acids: CASSQGGGLSSYEQYF. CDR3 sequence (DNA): TGTGCCAGCAGCCAAGGGGGAGGGTTAAGCTCCTACGAGCAGTACTTC.